The clone carrying this T cell receptor beta chain qualifies as large. The antigen remains undetermined. The entry originates in a study of vaccination and CD4 T cells after COVID-19. Across the whole study: Convalescent persons amounted to six males plus four females, two of whom were Hispanic.

The Oncomine TCR Beta short-read assay sequenced DNA from cultured CD4+ T cells. Someone extracted genomic DNA from cultured CD4+ T cells. TCRdb re-analysed the PCR reads in MiXCR, keeping a single row per CDR3 protein. Of more than 10,000 distinct CDR3 sequences in the sample, just over 60% are singletons; the top ten hold 10% to 12%. Described treatment: 10-day PBMC culture with coronavirus spike peptide pools or control peptides (ViraFEST assay). Once peptide pools had expanded antigen-specific T cells, ViraFEST sequenced TCRs. Source material: CD4+ T cells from blood, cultured in vitro. The origin of this receptor is a human donor who had recovered from COVID-19.

The CDR3 nucleotides read TGTGCCAGCAGTGAAGCGGGAGGTGGCAATCAGCCCCAGCATTTT. Its protein is CASSEAGGGNQPQHF. The chain couples TRBV6-1 to TRBJ1-5; no reliable D call. V shed 0 bases and J shed 2 bases, with 8 bases lying between them. The V gene's germline CDR1 is MNHNS and CDR2 SASEGT. The CDR3 has 15 amino acids.